The sequence of this T cell receptor beta chain was determined in a study of shared clonotypes between healthy human individuals. The naive CD8 population came from CD45RO-negative cells selected for CCR7, without terminally differentiated effector memory CD45RA+ cells. Study-wide results and limits: When naive CD4 clonotypes were compared across a handful of donors, 4% to 5.5% were shared.

V was clipped by 4 bases and J by 2 bases, with 14 bases between them. CDR1 and CDR2 (germline): SNHLY, FYNNEI. The CDR3 consists of 15 residues. Worth noting for this clone: The antigen is not known.

Sequencing used immunoSEQ multiplex PCR; TCRdb keeps in-frame clones, though not all of them. The data hold about 2 million clones, with about 95% observed a single time. This chain connects TRBV2 to TRBJ2-5; TRBD2 is a possible D gene (6 bases). This TCR was recovered from a man aged 18 to 30 in good health. Specimen: naive CD8+ T cells sorted from blood. DNA for the CDR3: TGTGCCAGCAGTGCGTTGGAGGGGATACAAGAGACCCAGTACTTC. Amino acid sequence: CASSALEGIQETQYF. The full variable domain, completed using reference TRBV2 and TRBJ2-5, is EPEVTQTPSHQVTQMGQEVILRCVPISNHLYFYWYRQILGQKVEFLVSFYNNEISEKSEIFDDQFSVERPDGSNFTLKIRSTKLEDSAMYFCASSALEGIQETQYFGPGTRLLVL.